Detailed here is one TCR beta chain. CDR3 length equals 14 residues. Looked up from germline, CDR1 is MNHNS and CDR2 is SASEGT. The junction had 6 bases not matched to a gene; V was cut back by 2 bases and J by 6 bases. The sample belongs to a study of technical replicates of blood from a handful of donors. Using immunoSEQ multiplex PCR, the repertoire was profiled, and TCRdb retains in-frame clones only, with some absent. The sample yields about 59,000 clones, 90% to 95% seen once. Sequencing input: PBMCs. V is TRBV6-1 and J is TRBJ2-5; 7 positions match TRBD1. The sequence was collected from a human donor in good health. Some clones in this sample may be carry-over from other donors' samples. Here the CDR3 DNA reads TGTGCCAGCAGTGAACTGTCCAGGGGGAAGACCCAGTACTTC. Its translation is CASSELSRGKTQYF.